These 17 T cell receptor beta chains originate from one sample sequenced in a study of beta chain features in type 1 diabetes. Study-level findings and limits: In all four CD4+ subsets, TCRB CDR3 length was significantly, moderately reduced in type 1 diabetes.

Their target antigens are unknown. Since all of the isolated RNA was reverse transcribed, expressed TCRB transcripts were what got sequenced. The table came from immunoSEQ multiplex PCR; TCRdb's copy has only in-frame clones and leaves some out. This sample has under 850,000 clones; 13% occur once, and the top ten carry approximately 0.022%. What was sequenced was naive CD4+ T cells from blood. These receptors all stem from a man aged 18-30 years with type 1 diabetes.

This clone is a singleton in its sample. This CDR3 is also generated by other DNA sequences in the sample. The rearrangement joins TRBV30 to TRBJ2-1; D is possibly TRBD1 (5 bases). CDR3 length: 12 residues. V was trimmed by 3 bases and J by 4 bases, leaving 7 bases between them. CDR1 and CDR2 (germline): GTSNPN, SVGIG (reference sequence). The CDR3 nucleotides read TGTGCCTGGAGCCGACAGTACAATGAGCAGTTCTTC. Translated: CAWSRQYNEQFF.

This clone was observed a few times. The genes are TRBV6-6 and TRBJ1-1; weak D call: TRBD1 (6 bases). The V gene lost 6 bases and the J gene lost 6 bases, with 17 bases spanning the gap. CDR1 MNHNY and CDR2 SVGAGI come from the germline V gene (reference sequence). The CDR3 sequence is 14 residues long. The chain's CDR3 is CASSPRDTVPEAFF. The CDR3 bases are TGTGCCAGCAGCCCCCGGGACACGGTTCCTGAAGCTTTCTTT.

The rearrangement uses TRBV9 and TRBJ1-6; tentative D call: TRBD1 (6 bases). This CDR3 comprises 15 residues. CDR1 and CDR2 (germline): SGDLS, YYNGEE. V was trimmed by 3 bases and J by 8 bases, leaving 15 bases between them. The CDR3 nucleotides read TGTGCCAGCAGCGGATCCGGGACATCCCATTCACCCCTCCACTTT. It specifies CASSGSGTSHSPLHF.

This chain links TRBV30 with TRBJ2-5; the D gene is possibly TRBD1 (6 bases). V was trimmed by 0 bases and J by 5 bases, leaving 16 bases between them. The CDR3 sequence is 15 residues long. The germline V gene has CDR1 GTSNPN and CDR2 SVGIG (reference sequence). This CDR3 reads CAWSVMGAHGETQYF. In DNA form, the CDR3 reads TGTGCCTGGAGTGTTATGGGGGCGCATGGGGAGACCCAGTACTTC.

The rearrangement joins TRBV11-2 to TRBJ1-2; 7 positions match TRBD1. The CDR3 covers 13 residues. V lost 5 bases and J lost 3; bases outside the gene matches: 3. The germline CDR1 and CDR2 sequences are SGHAT and FQNNGV. CDR3 sequence reads: CASSRDSYYGYTF. The CDR3 bases are TGTGCCAGCAGCCGGGACAGTTACTATGGCTACACCTTC.

Worth noting for this clone: Other DNA variants within this sample encode the same CDR3. J is TRBJ2-3 and V is TRBV30, with D unresolved. The CDR3 is made up of 12 amino acids. V lost 2 bases and J 4 bases, leaving 7 bases between the germline ends. In germline, CDR1 is GTSNPN, CDR2 SVGIG (reference sequence). The CDR3 coding sequence is TGTGCCTGGAGTCCTTCGTCAGATACGCAGTATTTT. This gives the protein CAWSPSSDTQYF.

The rearrangement uses TRBV6-5 and TRBJ2-7, with D perhaps given as TRBD1 or TRBD2 (5 bases each). Germline-derived CDR1 and CDR2 are MNHEY and SVGAGI. This CDR3 spans 14 amino acids. V was shortened by 2 bases and J by 2 bases, with 10 bases between the two germline ends. The CDR3, as DNA: TGTGCCAGCAGTTACGCCGAGGGGCCCTACGAGCAGTACTTC. Translation gives CASSYAEGPYEQYF.

This clone has a handful of counts. The rearrangement links TRBV2 to TRBJ2-1; 14 bases are shared with TRBD2. CDR3 length: 17 amino acids. After removal of 3 bases from V and 4 bases from J, the junction contained 5 bases not matched to a gene. The germline V gene has CDR1 SNHLY and CDR2 FYNNEI. The CDR3 DNA reads as TGTGCCAGCAGTGACCTCGGACTAGCGGGGGGTTACAATGAGCAGTTCTTC. Its protein product is CASSDLGLAGGYNEQFF.

This clone occurred a few times. The chain is built from TRBV18 and TRBJ1-2; 10 bases line up with TRBD1. The junction had 7 bases not matched to a gene; V was cut back by 3 bases and J by 6 bases. CDR3 size: 15 residues. Germline V gives CDR1 KGHSH, CDR2 LQKENI. This CDR3 reads CASSPRQGAGDGYTF. The CDR3 bases are TGTGCCAGCTCACCCCGACAGGGGGCTGGAGATGGCTACACCTTC.

This clone was counted only a few times. The chain joins TRBV4-1 to TRBJ1-2; TRBD1 matches 8 bases. Germline CDR1 and CDR2: MGHRA and YSYEKL. V lost 1 base and J lost 3; bases outside the gene matches: 4. CDR3 length equals 15 residues. CDR3 sequence: CASSQGQGAYYGYTF. In DNA, the CDR3 is TGCGCCAGCAGCCAAGGTCAGGGGGCTTACTATGGCTACACCTTC.

This clone occurred a few times. The chain links TRBV10-3 to TRBJ2-1, with a possible D match to TRBD1 (6 bases). From germline, CDR1 is ENHRY and CDR2 SYGVKD. Trimming stripped 6 bases from V and 1 base from J, with 10 bases between. CDR3 length equals 14 residues. The CDR3 protein is CAIRDSLSYNEQFF. CDR3 nucleotide sequence: TGTGCCATCAGGGACAGCCTTTCCTACAATGAGCAGTTCTTC.

Details on this clone: The junction departs from the called germline gene at one end, perhaps through a read error. In nucleotides, the CDR3 is TGTGCCAGCAGTCTCCTCTCGGCAGTCTACCATGAGCAGTTCTTC. It encodes CASSLLSAVYHEQFF. This chain connects TRBV27 to TRBJ2-1; no firm D call. CDR3 length: 15 amino acids. Germline V gene lookup returns CDR1 MNHEY and CDR2 SMNVEV (reference sequence).

The J gene is TRBJ1-2, the V gene TRBV25-1, with 7 bases fitting TRBD1. CDR1 MGHDK and CDR2 SYGVNS come from the germline V gene. This CDR3 region has 14 residues. V shed 3 bases, J shed 8 bases, and the junction held 9 bases outside the gene matches. CDR3 DNA: TGTGCCAGCAGTGACCCCGACAGGGCGTGGGGCTACACCTTC. Encoded protein: CASSDPDRAWGYTF.

This rearrangement joins TRBV23-1 to TRBJ2-5; 10 nucleotides line up with TRBD2. TRBV23-1 is an open reading frame, and its role is uncertain. This CDR3 comprises 17 residues. V gave up 0 bases and J gave up 1 base; unmatched junction bases: 5. The CDR3 coding sequence is TGCGCCAGCAGTCAATCGTCCCGGACTAGCGGCCAAGAGACCCAGTACTTC. Its protein is CASSQSSRTSGQETQYF.

Turning to this clone: The junction shows a germline mismatch at one end, possibly a read error. V and J are TRBV7-7 and TRBJ2-1; TRBD2 matches at 9 bases. CDR3 length: 16 residues. Per the germline V gene, CDR1 is SSHAT and CDR2 is FNYEAQ (reference sequence). The CDR3 sequence: CASSLVAGAGLYEQFF. CDR3 DNA: TGTGCTAGCAGCTTAGTAGCGGGGGCCGGATTATATGAGCAGTTCTTC.

This clone was counted only a few times. This sequence joins TRBV5-1 and TRBJ2-1; a weak D match, TRBD1 (6 bases). This CDR3 spans 14 amino acids. From germline, CDR1 is SGHRS and CDR2 YFSETQ. V was clipped by 0 bases and J by 9 bases, with 13 bases between them. CDR3 DNA: TGCGCCAGCAGCTTGGGGGCAGGGGATGGTGAGCAGTTCTTC. Translating gives CASSLGAGDGEQFF.

This clone was counted at least ten times. The chain carries TRBV7-9 and TRBJ1-4; no reliable D call. The CDR3 has 14 residues. Germline values: CDR1 SEHNR, CDR2 FQNEAQ (reference sequence). The germline V and J ends were trimmed by 3 bases and 10 bases, with 15 bases remaining between them. CDR3 DNA: TGTGCCAGCAGCTTGCGTGACAACGAAATAAAACTGTTTTTT. Translating it yields CASSLRDNEIKLFF.